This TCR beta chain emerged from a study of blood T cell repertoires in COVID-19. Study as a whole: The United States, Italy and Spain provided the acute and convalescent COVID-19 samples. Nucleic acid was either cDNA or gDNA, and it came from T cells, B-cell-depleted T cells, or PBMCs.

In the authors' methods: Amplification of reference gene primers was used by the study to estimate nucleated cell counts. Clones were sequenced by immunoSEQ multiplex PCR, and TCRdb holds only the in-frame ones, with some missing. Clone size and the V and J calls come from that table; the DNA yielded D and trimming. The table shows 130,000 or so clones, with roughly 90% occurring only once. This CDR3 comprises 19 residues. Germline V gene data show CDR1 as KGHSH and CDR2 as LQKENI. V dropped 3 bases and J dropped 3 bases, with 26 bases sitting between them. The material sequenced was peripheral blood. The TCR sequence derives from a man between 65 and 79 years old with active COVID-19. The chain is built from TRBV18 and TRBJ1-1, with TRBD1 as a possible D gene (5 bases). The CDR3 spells CASSPPGPWGEFGDTEAFF. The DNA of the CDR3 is TGTGCCAGCTCACCCCCTGGACCTTGGGGGGAATTCGGGGACACTGAAGCTTTCTTT.